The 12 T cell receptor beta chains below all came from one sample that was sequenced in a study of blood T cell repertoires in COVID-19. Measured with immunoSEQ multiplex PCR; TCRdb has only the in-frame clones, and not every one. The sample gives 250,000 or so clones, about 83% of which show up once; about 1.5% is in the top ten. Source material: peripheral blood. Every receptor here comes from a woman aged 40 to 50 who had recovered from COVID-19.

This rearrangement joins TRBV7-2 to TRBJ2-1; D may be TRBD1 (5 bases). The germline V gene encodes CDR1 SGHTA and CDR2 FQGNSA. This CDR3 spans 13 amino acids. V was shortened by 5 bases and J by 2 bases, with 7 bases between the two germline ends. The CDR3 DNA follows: TGTGCCAGCAGCCCAGGGCCCTACAATGAGCAGTTCTTC. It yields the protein CASSPGPYNEQFF. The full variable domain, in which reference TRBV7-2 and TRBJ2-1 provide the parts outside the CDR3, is GAGVSQSPSNKVTEKGKDVELRCDPISGHTALYWYRQSLGQGLEFLIYFQGNSAPDKSGLPSDRFSAERTGGSVSTLTIQRTQQEDSAVYLCASSPGPYNEQFFGPGTRLTVL.

CDR3 sequence reads: CASSHATGPPEKLFF. CDR3 sequence (DNA): TGCGCCAGCAGCCATGCAACAGGGCCACCGGAAAAACTGTTTTTT. The rearrangement joins TRBV4-1 to TRBJ1-4, with D perhaps TRBD1 (6 bases). Germline values: CDR1 MGHRA, CDR2 YSYEKL. Deletions cut 3 bases from V and 8 bases from J, with 16 bases between. The CDR3 spans 15 residues.

The chain's CDR3 is CASSEQAPGNSPLHF. The CDR3, as DNA: TGTGCCAGCAGCGAGCAGGCACCGGGGAATTCACCCCTCCACTTT. The chain uses TRBV9 and TRBJ1-6, with D unresolved. There are 15 residues in the CDR3. Germline V lookup: CDR1 SGDLS, CDR2 YYNGEE. The germline V and J ends were trimmed by 3 bases and 7 bases, with 14 bases remaining between them.

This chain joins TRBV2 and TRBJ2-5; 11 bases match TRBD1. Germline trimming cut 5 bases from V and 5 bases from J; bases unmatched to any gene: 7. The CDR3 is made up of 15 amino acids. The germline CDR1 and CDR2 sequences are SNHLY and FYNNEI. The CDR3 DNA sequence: TGTGCCAGCAGTTATCAAGGACAGGGGGCGGAGACCCAGTACTTC. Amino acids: CASSYQGQGAETQYF.

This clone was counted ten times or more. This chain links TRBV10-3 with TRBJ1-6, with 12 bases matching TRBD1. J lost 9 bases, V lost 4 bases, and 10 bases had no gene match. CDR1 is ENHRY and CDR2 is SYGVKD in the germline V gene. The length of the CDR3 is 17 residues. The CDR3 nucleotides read TGTGCCATCAGTGCAACAGCGGGACAGGGGGCTTCTTCACCCCTCCACTTT. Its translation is CAISATAGQGASSPLHF.

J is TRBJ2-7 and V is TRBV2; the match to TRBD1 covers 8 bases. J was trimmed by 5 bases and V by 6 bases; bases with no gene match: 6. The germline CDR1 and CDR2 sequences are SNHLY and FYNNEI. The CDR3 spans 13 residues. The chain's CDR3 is CASRLGQENEQYF. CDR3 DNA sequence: TGTGCCAGCAGATTGGGACAGGAGAACGAGCAGTACTTC.

The CDR3 bases are TGTGCCAGCAGCCAATACAGGACAGGGGGCCCCATAGCTAACTATGGCTACACCTTC. This translates into CASSQYRTGGPIANYGYTF. The chain joins TRBV3-1 (or the pseudogene TRBV3-2) to TRBJ1-2, with 11 bases fitting TRBD1. The V gene's germline CDR1 is LGHDT and CDR2 YNNKEL (reference sequence). V lost 2 bases and J lost 0; bases outside the gene matches: 11. The CDR3 sequence is 19 residues long.

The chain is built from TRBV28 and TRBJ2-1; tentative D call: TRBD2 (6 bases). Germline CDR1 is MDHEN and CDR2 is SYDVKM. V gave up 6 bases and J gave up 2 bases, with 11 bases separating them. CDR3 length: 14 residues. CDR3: CASSPGVPYNEQFF. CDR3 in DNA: TGTGCCAGCAGCCCGGGGGTTCCCTACAATGAGCAGTTCTTC. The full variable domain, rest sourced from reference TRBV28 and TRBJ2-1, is DVKVTQSSRYLVKRTGEKVFLECVQDMDHENMFWYRQDPGLGLRLIYFSYDVKMKEKGDIPEGYSVSREKKERFSLILESASTNQTSMYLCASSPGVPYNEQFFGPGTRLTVL.

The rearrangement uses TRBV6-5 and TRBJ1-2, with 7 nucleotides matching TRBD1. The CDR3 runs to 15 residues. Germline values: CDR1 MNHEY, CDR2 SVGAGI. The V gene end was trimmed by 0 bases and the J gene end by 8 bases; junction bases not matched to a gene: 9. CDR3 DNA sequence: TGTGCCAGCAGTTACTCTTCGTCAGGGGGTTTCGGCTACACCTTC. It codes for CASSYSSSGGFGYTF.

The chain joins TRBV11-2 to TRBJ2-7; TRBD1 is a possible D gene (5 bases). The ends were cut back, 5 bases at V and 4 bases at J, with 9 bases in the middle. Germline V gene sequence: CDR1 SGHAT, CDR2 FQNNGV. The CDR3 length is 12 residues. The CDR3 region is CASSPQGYEQYF. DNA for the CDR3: TGTGCCAGCAGCCCTCAGGGTTACGAGCAGTACTTC.

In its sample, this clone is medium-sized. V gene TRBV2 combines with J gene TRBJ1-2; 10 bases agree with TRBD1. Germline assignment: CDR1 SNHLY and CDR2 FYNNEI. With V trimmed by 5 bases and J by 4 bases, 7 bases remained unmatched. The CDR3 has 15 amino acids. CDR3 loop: CASSTDRGLTYGYTF. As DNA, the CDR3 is TGTGCCAGCAGTACCGACAGGGGGCTCACCTATGGCTACACCTTC.

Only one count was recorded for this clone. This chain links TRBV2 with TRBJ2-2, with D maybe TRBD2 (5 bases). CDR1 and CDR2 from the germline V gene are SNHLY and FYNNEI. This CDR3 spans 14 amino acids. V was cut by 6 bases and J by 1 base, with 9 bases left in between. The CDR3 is CASSRGRNTGELFF. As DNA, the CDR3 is TGTGCCAGCAGCCGGGGTCGGAACACCGGGGAGCTGTTTTTT.